Each of the 8 T cell receptor beta chains below was sequenced from the same sample in a study of PD-1 blockade in classical Hodgkin lymphoma. Time point of the sample: cycle 4 day 1 (C4D1), after 5 to 7 weeks of nivolumab. Brentuximab vedotin exposure varied, and every patient relapsed after autologous stem cell transplantation. Thawed PBMCs underwent magnetic negative selection to obtain purified CD8+ T cells. The method was immunoSEQ multiplex PCR; TCRdb's version includes in-frame clones alone and lacks a portion of them. Of roughly 20,000 clones detected, about 87% appear once; the ten largest clones hold roughly 5.2%. The sample here was CD8+ T cells from blood, taken before the fourth cycle of nivolumab. The receptors were sampled from a human donor with classical Hodgkin lymphoma.

V is TRBV28 and J is TRBJ1-1, with 7 bases lining up with TRBD1. Trimming cost V 8 bases and J 0 bases; bases outside gene matches: 15. From germline, CDR1 is MDHEN and CDR2 SYDVKM. The CDR3 contains 17 residues. The CDR3: CASRFSIGQAMNTEAFF. CDR3 DNA sequence: TGTGCCAGCCGATTCTCTATCGGACAGGCGATGAACACTGAAGCTTTCTTT.

J is TRBJ2-1 and V is TRBV19; 12 nucleotides align to TRBD2. The CDR3 contains 16 residues. V shed 7 bases and J 4 bases; nucleotides not matched to a gene: 8. Germline lookup yields CDR1 LNHDA and CDR2 SQIVND (reference sequence). DNA for the CDR3: TGTGCCAGTAAGGACTCCCTAGCGGGGGGGTACAATGAGCAGTTCTTC. This sequence encodes CASKDSLAGGYNEQFF. Based on the CDR3 plus reference TRBV19 and TRBJ2-1, the full variable domain is DGGITQSPKYLFRKEGQNVTLSCEQNLNHDAMYWYRQDPGQGLRLIYYSQIVNDFQKGDIAEGYSVSREKKESFPLTVTSAQKNPTAFYLCASKDSLAGGYNEQFFGPGTRLTVL.

V and J are TRBV27 and TRBJ2-2; tentative D call: TRBD1 (6 bases). From germline, CDR1 is MNHEY and CDR2 SMNVEV (reference sequence). V was clipped by 4 bases and J by 1 base, with 7 bases between them. The CDR3 extends over 14 amino acids. The CDR3 DNA reads TGTGCCAGCAGTTCCAGGGGGAACACCGGGGAGCTGTTTTTT. Residues: CASSSRGNTGELFF.

Of note for this clone: A junction end diverges from the germline sequence, so it may reflect a read error. The chain joins TRBV5-1 to TRBJ2-7; D is possibly TRBD1 or TRBD2 (5 bases each). The germline V gene encodes CDR1 SGHRS and CDR2 YFSETQ. The CDR3 covers 14 residues. CDR3 residues: CASSLGPPGYEQYF. CDR3 DNA sequence: TGCGCCAGCAGTTTGGGACCCCCGGGCTACGAGCAGTACTTC. The full variable domain, with the rest looked up from reference TRBV5-1 and TRBJ2-7, is KAGVTQTPRYLIKTRGQQVTLSCSPISGHRSVSWYQQTPGQGLQFLFEYFSETQRNKGNFPGRFSGRQFSNSRSEMNVSTLELGDSALYLCASSLGPPGYEQYFGPGTRLTVT.

This chain links TRBV13 with TRBJ2-1; 12 bases align to TRBD2. The V gene end was trimmed by 5 bases and the J gene end by 4 bases; junction bases not matched to a gene: 3. The CDR3 is 15 amino acids. Germline assignment: CDR1 PRHDT and CDR2 FYEKMQ (reference sequence). The CDR3: CASSPGLAGYNEQFF. The CDR3 DNA is TGTGCCAGCAGCCCCGGACTAGCGGGGTACAATGAGCAGTTCTTC.

This rearrangement joins TRBV5-1 to TRBJ2-7; tentatively, D is TRBD1 (5 bases). CDR1 SGHRS and CDR2 YFSETQ come from the germline V gene. Trimming took off 3 bases at V and 2 bases at J, with 9 bases between the two ends. CDR3 length equals 13 residues. In nucleotides, the CDR3 is TGCGCCAGCAGCTCCACAGGAGCCTACGAGCAGTACTTC. As protein: CASSSTGAYEQYF.

This clone was counted between two and nine times. V is TRBV4-2 and J is TRBJ1-4; the D gene is possibly TRBD1 (6 bases). Between the trimmed V and J ends, which lost 4 bases and 5 bases, there was a span of 11 bases. Germline CDR1 and CDR2: LGHNA and YNFKEQ. The CDR3 is made up of 14 amino acids. CDR3 region: CASSLPDRNEKLFF. CDR3 in DNA: TGTGCCAGCAGCCTCCCCGACAGGAATGAAAAACTGTTTTTT.

The genes are TRBV25-1 and TRBJ2-3; 7 nucleotides agree with TRBD1. Per germline, CDR1 MGHDK and CDR2 SYGVNS. The trim removed 5 bases at V and 2 bases at J, leaving 7 bases unmatched. The CDR3 is 15 amino acids. CDR3 residues: CASSYRGVNTDTQYF. The CDR3 DNA reads as TGTGCCAGCAGTTACAGGGGTGTTAACACAGATACGCAGTATTTT.